The present T cell receptor beta chain was sequenced within a study of blood T cells in healthy people across ages. Study outcomes and limitations: Comparison with aged donors showed that long-lived donors had more naive CD4+ cells and higher diversity. Age showed a roughly linear inverse relationship with TCR beta diversity per million T cells.

Each donor's blood draw was 8.5 to 10 milliliters of peripheral blood. The V and J ends lost 0 bases and 7 bases, in that order; junction bases with no gene match: 4. This CDR3 contains 14 residues. Germline V gene data show CDR1 as DFQATT and CDR2 as SNEGSKA (reference sequence). The sample holds a few counts of this clonotype. Its antigen remains unknown. The use of a sample-barcoded 5' primer and a J-beta primer mix characterized a second PCR of about 7 to 12 cycles. Every sample gave at least 2.5 million paired-end reads containing CDR3. One entry per CDR3 protein results from TCRdb running MiXCR on the 5' RACE reads. The data show 980,000 or so distinct CDR3 sequences, under 50% seen once.

The material sequenced was blood. J is TRBJ2-1 and V is TRBV20-1; 9 nucleotides agree with TRBD2. The clonotype was recovered from a man in his thirties or forties in good health. Here the CDR3 DNA reads TGCAGTGCTAGAGATAGCGGGGGCCTAAATGAGCAGTTCTTC. It encodes CSARDSGGLNEQFF.